This T cell receptor beta chain was documented in a study of blood T cells in healthy people across ages. Next came a second PCR, run for about 7 to 11 cycles, which used a sample-barcoded 5' primer along with a J-beta primer mix. In TCRdb, the 5' RACE reads were re-called with MiXCR into one record per CDR3 protein. The table has around 1,700,000 distinct CDR3 sequences, about 28% seen once. CDR3 length: 19 amino acids. This clonotype was counted many times. This receptor was identified in a woman between 25 and 40 years old in good health. V gene TRBV1 combines with J gene TRBJ2-3; TRBD2, the table's D call, lacks a check against the DNA. TRBV1 is described as a pseudogene. Material for sequencing was blood. The CDR3 coding sequence is TGCACCAGCAGCCTGGCCCTACCTAGCGGGGGTGCGAATCCAGATACGCAGTATTTT. Translation: CTSSLALPSGGANPDTQYF.